These 16 T cell receptor beta chains share one sample of origin, sequenced in a study of blood T cell repertoires in COVID-19. The table came from immunoSEQ multiplex PCR; TCRdb's copy has only in-frame clones and leaves some out. Of 200,000 to 250,000 clones in the sample, more than 75% were seen once. What was sequenced was peripheral blood. The receptors originated from an elderly woman with COVID-19, enrolled during active disease.

The chain uses TRBV5-1 and TRBJ1-4; TRBD1 is a possible D gene (6 bases). Trimming shortened V by 7 bases and J by 4 bases, and 11 bases separated the two germline ends. Germline V gene sequence: CDR1 SGHRS, CDR2 YFSETQ. This CDR3 comprises 13 residues. This CDR3 is CASRTDLNEKLFF. Here the CDR3 DNA reads TGCGCCAGCCGGACAGACCTTAATGAAAAACTGTTTTTT.

This rearrangement joins TRBV5-4 to TRBJ2-7, with D possibly being TRBD1 (6 bases). The germline CDR1 and CDR2 sequences are SGHNT and YYREEE (reference sequence). Trimming shortened V by 0 bases and J by 6 bases, and 16 bases separated the two germline ends. The CDR3 is made up of 15 amino acids. CDR3 DNA: TGTGCCAGCAGCTTGGGTGGGAAACAGGGTCCCGAGCAGTACTTC. Translation gives CASSLGGKQGPEQYF.

The chain joins TRBV6-4 to TRBJ2-3; D uncertain. Germline CDR1 MRHNA, CDR2 SNTAGT. The CDR3 has 13 amino acids. V dropped 2 bases and J dropped 0 bases, with 3 bases sitting between them. CDR3 protein: CASSDQSTDTQYF. Here the CDR3 DNA reads TGTGCCAGCAGTGACCAGAGCACAGATACGCAGTATTTT.

This clone was found once. The chain joins TRBV24-1 to TRBJ2-7; D might be TRBD1 (6 bases). Germline values: CDR1 KGHDR, CDR2 SFDVKD. The CDR3 extends over 15 amino acids. Trimming removed 5 bases at V and 2 bases at J, with 15 bases between. CDR3 region: CATSGATKGAYEQYF. The CDR3 nucleotides are TGTGCCACCAGTGGAGCAACCAAGGGGGCCTACGAGCAGTACTTC.

J is TRBJ1-6 and V is TRBV28, with unresolved D. The CDR3 is 11 amino acids. With 8 bases removed from V and 14 bases from J, the gap between germline ends came to 13 bases. Germline V gene sequence: CDR1 MDHEN, CDR2 SYDVKM. CDR3 sequence (DNA): TGTGCCAGCGGAGGCAGTCGGTCCCTCCACTTT. Its translation is CASGGSRSLHF.

This sequence joins TRBV2 and TRBJ1-2, with 9 bases identical to TRBD1. The CDR3 consists of 14 residues. CDR1 is SNHLY, CDR2 FYNNEI, per germline. J gave up 6 bases and V 6 bases, and 8 bases lay outside the gene matches. As DNA, the CDR3 is TGTGCCAGCAGAGCCCCCCGGACAGGGGATGGCTACACCTTC. Translation: CASRAPRTGDGYTF.

The J gene is TRBJ1-1, the V gene TRBV11-2, with D maybe TRBD1 (5 bases). Trimming left V 5 bases short and J 4 bases short, with 14 bases between. This CDR3 spans 14 amino acids. Per germline, CDR1 SGHAT and CDR2 FQNNGV. The CDR3 reads CASSRQTDGTEAFF. Written as DNA, the CDR3 is TGTGCCAGCAGCCGCCAGACAGACGGCACTGAAGCTTTCTTT.

This clone came up a few times. This chain connects TRBV29-1 to TRBJ1-5; TRBD1 aligns across 10 bases. Germline V gene sequence: CDR1 SQVTM, CDR2 ANQGSEA. V lost 6 bases and J lost 2; bases outside the gene matches: 1. The CDR3 covers 13 residues. The CDR3 loop reads CSVGTGGNQPQHF. CDR3 DNA sequence: TGCAGCGTCGGGACAGGGGGCAATCAGCCCCAGCATTTT.

This chain joins TRBV5-6 and TRBJ2-6; no reliable D call. CDR1 SGHDT and CDR2 YYEEEE come from the germline V gene. The CDR3 is 15 amino acids. V lost 4 bases and J lost 2, with 10 bases in between. CDR3 amino acids: CASSVMSTGANVLTF. The CDR3, as DNA: TGTGCCAGCAGCGTCATGAGCACTGGGGCCAACGTCCTGACTTTC.

This clone was detected only a few times. This sample includes further DNA sequences coding for the same CDR3. The V call is TRBV7-9, the J call TRBJ1-2; D may be TRBD1 (5 bases). Per the germline V gene, CDR1 is SEHNR and CDR2 is FQNEAQ (reference sequence). V was shortened by 3 bases and J by 2 bases, with 7 bases between the two germline ends. This CDR3 contains 13 residues. DNA of the CDR3: TGTGCCAGCAGCTTTGACAGCAACTATGGCTACACCTTC. Its protein is CASSFDSNYGYTF.

The V and J genes are TRBV7-3 and TRBJ1-1; no clear D gene. This CDR3 is built from 16 residues. V was cut by 1 base and J by 0 bases, with 12 bases left in between. Germline V CDR1 and CDR2: SGHTA, FQGTGA. The CDR3 nucleotides are TGTGCCAGCAGCTTAATGCAGGTGAGAGTGAACACTGAAGCTTTCTTT. This codes for CASSLMQVRVNTEAFF.

This sequence joins TRBV5-1 and TRBJ2-3, with a weak D call TRBD2 (6 bases). CDR1 and CDR2 (germline): SGHRS, YFSETQ. This CDR3 is built from 16 residues. The germline V and J ends were trimmed by 0 bases and 0 bases, with 11 bases remaining between them. As DNA, the CDR3 is TGCGCCAGCAGCTTGGTGGCGGGATCTAGCACAGATACGCAGTATTTT. It yields the protein CASSLVAGSSTDTQYF.

The chain carries TRBV6-6 and TRBJ1-1; D is unresolved. Trimming stripped 5 bases from V and 2 bases from J, with 6 bases between. Germline V gene lookup returns CDR1 MNHNY and CDR2 SVGAGI (reference sequence). This CDR3 spans 12 amino acids. This chain's CDR3 is CASSKTNTEAFF. The CDR3 nucleotides are TGTGCCAGCAGTAAGACAAACACTGAAGCTTTCTTT.

J is TRBJ2-1 and V is TRBV27; TRBD2 matches at 7 bases. CDR1 is MNHEY and CDR2 is SMNVEV in the germline V gene (reference sequence). This CDR3 has 16 residues. With V trimmed by 3 bases and J by 4 bases, 9 bases remained unmatched. The CDR3 sequence is CASSFLRRERYNEQFF. Written as DNA, the CDR3 is TGTGCCAGCAGTTTCCTGCGGCGGGAGAGGTACAATGAGCAGTTCTTC.

This clone came up a few times. The V and J genes are TRBV4-1 and TRBJ1-5; weak D call: TRBD1 (6 bases). Trimming took 1 base from V and 0 from J, leaving 22 bases between them. The CDR3 consists of 20 residues. Germline loops: CDR1 MGHRA, CDR2 YSYEKL. Here the CDR3 reads CASSQVPPLLQGYSNQPQHF. CDR3 nucleotide sequence: TGCGCCAGCAGCCAAGTCCCCCCCCTATTACAGGGTTATAGCAATCAGCCCCAGCATTTT.

This sequence joins TRBV2 and TRBJ2-3, with 13 bases identical to TRBD2. Germline loops: CDR1 SNHLY, CDR2 FYNNEI. Trimming removed 4 bases from V and 8 bases from J; junction bases left unmatched: 6. This CDR3 region has 15 residues. The CDR3 is CASSGTSGSRSTQYF. The CDR3 DNA sequence: TGTGCCAGCAGTGGGACTAGCGGGAGCAGGAGTACGCAGTATTTT.